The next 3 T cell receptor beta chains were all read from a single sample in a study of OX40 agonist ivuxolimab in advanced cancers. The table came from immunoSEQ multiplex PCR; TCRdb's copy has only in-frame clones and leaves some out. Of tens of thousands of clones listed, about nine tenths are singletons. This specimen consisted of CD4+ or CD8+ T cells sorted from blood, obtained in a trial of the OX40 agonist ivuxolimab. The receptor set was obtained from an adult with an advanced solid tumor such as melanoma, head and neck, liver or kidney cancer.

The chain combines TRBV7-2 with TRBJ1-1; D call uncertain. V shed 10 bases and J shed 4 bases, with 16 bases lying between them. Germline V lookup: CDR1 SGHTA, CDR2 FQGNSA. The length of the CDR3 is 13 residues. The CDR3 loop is CATSRGPGTEAFF. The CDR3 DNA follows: TGTGCCACCTCCCGAGGGCCGGGCACTGAAGCTTTCTTT.

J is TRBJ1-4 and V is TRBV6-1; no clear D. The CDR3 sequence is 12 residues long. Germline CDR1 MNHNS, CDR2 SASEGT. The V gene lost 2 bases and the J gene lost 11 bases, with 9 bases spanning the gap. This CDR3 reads CASSEPFGKLFF. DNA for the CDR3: TGTGCCAGCAGTGAACCCTTTGGGAAACTGTTTTTT.

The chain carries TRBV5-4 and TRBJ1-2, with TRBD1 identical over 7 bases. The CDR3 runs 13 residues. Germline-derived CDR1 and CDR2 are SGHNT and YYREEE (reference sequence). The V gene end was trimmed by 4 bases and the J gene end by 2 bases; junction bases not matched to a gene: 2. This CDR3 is CASSLDRNYGYTF. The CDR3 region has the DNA TGTGCCAGCAGCCTGGACAGGAACTATGGCTACACCTTC.